This TCR beta chain emerged from a study of monozygotic twins with inflammatory bowel disease. The germline CDR1 and CDR2 sequences are LNHDA and SQIVND (reference sequence). CDR3 size: 19 residues. As regards this clonotype: Its target is unknown.

The study, taken as a whole, reports: Some repertoire variability may stem from patients' differing immunosuppressive treatments.

A 6-nucleotide sample barcode was carried by the UMIs, which template switching added. TCRdb re-called the 5' RACE reads and catalogs CDR3 proteins one per entry, DNA excluded. The sample features approximately 160,000 distinct CDR3 sequences, with about 8% in its top ten. The source material was blood. This receptor was identified in a human donor with ulcerative colitis or Crohn's disease, or a healthy co-twin of an affected twin (not recorded which). The chain is built from TRBV19 and TRBJ2-1; there is no DNA to check the TCRdb D call of TRBD2. CDR3: CASSISSLAGGSSYNEQFF.